This TCR beta chain was documented in a study of cytomegalovirus exposure and HLA in healthy donors. Study results and limitations: While the bulk of TCR sequences proved rare, some public TCRs turned up in many donors. A few chains tied to CMV proved CMV antigen-specific in vitro.

The germline gives CDR1 SGHNT, CDR2 YYREEE (reference sequence). This CDR3 region has 15 residues. The germline V and J ends were trimmed by 0 bases and 3 bases, with 12 bases remaining between them. Donors consisted of healthy bone marrow donors. With regard to this clone: What it recognizes is unknown.

PCR involved 60 Vbeta and 13 Jbeta primers. Assay: immunoSEQ multiplex PCR; the TCRdb copy retains only in-frame clones and omits some. The repertoire holds roughly 160,000 clones, with roughly 80% as singletons. The sequencing sample was made of PBMCs. This clonotype was sampled from a young woman in good health and CMV-seropositive. V usage is TRBV5-4 and J usage is TRBJ1-2; possibly TRBD1 for D (5 bases). CDR3 nucleotides: TGTGCCAGCAGCTTGGCCGACGGCAGGGACTATGGCTACACCTTC. It yields the protein CASSLADGRDYGYTF.